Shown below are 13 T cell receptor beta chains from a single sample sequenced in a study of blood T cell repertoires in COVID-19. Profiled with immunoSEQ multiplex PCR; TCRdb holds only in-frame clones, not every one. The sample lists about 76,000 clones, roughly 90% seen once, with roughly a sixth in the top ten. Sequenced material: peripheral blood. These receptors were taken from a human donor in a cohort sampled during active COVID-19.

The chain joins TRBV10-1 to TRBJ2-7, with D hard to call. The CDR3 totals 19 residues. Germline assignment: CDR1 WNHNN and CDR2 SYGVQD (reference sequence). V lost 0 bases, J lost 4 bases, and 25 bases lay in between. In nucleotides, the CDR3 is TGCGCCAGCAGTGAGTCGATCTTAAGTCCGGAGAACATTAGATACGAGCAGTACTTC. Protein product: CASSESILSPENIRYEQYF.

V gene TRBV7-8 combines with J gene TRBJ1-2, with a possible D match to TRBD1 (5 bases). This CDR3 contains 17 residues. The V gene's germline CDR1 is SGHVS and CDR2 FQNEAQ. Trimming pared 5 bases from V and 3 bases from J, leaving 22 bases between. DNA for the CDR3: TGTGCCAGCAGCCACCAGGGATATTTTGTTGTGCACTATGGCTACACCTTC. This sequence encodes CASSHQGYFVVHYGYTF.

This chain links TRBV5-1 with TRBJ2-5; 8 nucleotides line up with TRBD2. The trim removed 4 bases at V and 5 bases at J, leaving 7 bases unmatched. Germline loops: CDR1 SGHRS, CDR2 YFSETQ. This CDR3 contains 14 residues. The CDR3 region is CASSPRTSFETQYF. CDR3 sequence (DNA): TGCGCCAGCAGCCCCCGGACTAGCTTCGAGACCCAGTACTTC.

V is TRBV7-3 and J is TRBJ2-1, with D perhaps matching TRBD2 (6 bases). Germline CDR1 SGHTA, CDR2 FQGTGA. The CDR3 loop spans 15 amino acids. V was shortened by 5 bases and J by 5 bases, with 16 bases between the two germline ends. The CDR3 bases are TGTGCCAGCAGCCCACGACTAGATATAGACAATGAGCAGTTCTTC. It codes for CASSPRLDIDNEQFF.

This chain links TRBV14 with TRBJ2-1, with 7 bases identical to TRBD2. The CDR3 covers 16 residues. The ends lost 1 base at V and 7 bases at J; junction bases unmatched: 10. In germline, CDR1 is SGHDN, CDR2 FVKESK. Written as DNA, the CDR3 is TGTGCCAGCAGCCAAGTACGTGGGAGGGCCCAAAATGAGCAGTTCTTC. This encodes CASSQVRGRAQNEQFF.

Written as DNA, the CDR3 is TGTGCCAGCAGTGCCAACAGGAACACTGAAGCTTTCTTT. It specifies CASSANRNTEAFF. V usage is TRBV6-4 and J usage is TRBJ1-1, with D hard to call. Germline V gene sequence: CDR1 MRHNA, CDR2 SNTAGT. There are 13 residues in the CDR3. Between the trimmed V and J ends, which lost 4 bases and 1 base, there was a span of 7 bases.

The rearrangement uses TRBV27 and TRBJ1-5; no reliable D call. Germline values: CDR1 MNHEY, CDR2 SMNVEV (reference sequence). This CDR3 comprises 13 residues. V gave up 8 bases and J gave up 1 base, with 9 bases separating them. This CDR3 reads CASGVRSNQPQHF. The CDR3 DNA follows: TGTGCCAGCGGTGTGAGAAGCAATCAGCCCCAGCATTTT.

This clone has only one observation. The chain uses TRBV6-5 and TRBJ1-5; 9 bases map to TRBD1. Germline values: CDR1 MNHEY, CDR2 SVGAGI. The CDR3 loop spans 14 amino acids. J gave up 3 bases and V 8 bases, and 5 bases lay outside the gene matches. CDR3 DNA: TGTGCCAGCGGACAGGGGTCTACCAATCAGCCCCAGCATTTT. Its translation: CASGQGSTNQPQHF.

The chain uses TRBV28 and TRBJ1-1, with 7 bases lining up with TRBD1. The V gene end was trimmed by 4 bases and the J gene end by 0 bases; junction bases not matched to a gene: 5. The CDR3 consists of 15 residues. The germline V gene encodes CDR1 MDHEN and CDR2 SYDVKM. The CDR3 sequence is CASSWTGGLNTEAFF. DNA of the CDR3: TGTGCCAGCAGTTGGACAGGCGGATTGAACACTGAAGCTTTCTTT.

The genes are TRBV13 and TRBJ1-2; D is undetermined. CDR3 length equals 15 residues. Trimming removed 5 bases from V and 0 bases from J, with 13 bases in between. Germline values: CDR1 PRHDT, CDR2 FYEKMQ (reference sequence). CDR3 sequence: CASSLNQAANYGYTF. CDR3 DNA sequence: TGTGCCAGCAGCCTAAACCAGGCCGCTAACTATGGCTACACCTTC.

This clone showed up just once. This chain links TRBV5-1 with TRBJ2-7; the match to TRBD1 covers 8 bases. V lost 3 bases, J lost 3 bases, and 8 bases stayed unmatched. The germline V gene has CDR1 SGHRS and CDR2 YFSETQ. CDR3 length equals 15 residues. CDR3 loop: CASSSQAGGLYEQYF. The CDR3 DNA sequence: TGCGCCAGCAGCTCCCAGGCAGGGGGCCTCTACGAGCAGTACTTC. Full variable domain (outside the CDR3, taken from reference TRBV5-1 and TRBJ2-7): KAGVTQTPRYLIKTRGQQVTLSCSPISGHRSVSWYQQTPGQGLQFLFEYFSETQRNKGNFPGRFSGRQFSNSRSEMNVSTLELGDSALYLCASSSQAGGLYEQYFGPGTRLTVT.

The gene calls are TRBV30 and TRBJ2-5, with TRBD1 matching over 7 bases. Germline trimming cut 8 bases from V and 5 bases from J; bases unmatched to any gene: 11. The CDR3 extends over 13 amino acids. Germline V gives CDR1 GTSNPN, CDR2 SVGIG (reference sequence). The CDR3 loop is CAGNRQGQETQYF. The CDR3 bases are TGTGCCGGAAATCGACAGGGTCAGGAGACCCAGTACTTC.

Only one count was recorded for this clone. The CDR3 loop is CATSVGANEQFF. The DNA for the CDR3 is TGTGCCACCAGTGTGGGGGCCAATGAGCAGTTCTTC. The chain uses TRBV24-1 and TRBJ2-1; D possibly corresponds to TRBD1 (6 bases). V lost 5 bases, J lost 6 bases, and 7 bases lay in between. Germline V CDR1 and CDR2: KGHDR, SFDVKD. CDR3 length: 12 amino acids.